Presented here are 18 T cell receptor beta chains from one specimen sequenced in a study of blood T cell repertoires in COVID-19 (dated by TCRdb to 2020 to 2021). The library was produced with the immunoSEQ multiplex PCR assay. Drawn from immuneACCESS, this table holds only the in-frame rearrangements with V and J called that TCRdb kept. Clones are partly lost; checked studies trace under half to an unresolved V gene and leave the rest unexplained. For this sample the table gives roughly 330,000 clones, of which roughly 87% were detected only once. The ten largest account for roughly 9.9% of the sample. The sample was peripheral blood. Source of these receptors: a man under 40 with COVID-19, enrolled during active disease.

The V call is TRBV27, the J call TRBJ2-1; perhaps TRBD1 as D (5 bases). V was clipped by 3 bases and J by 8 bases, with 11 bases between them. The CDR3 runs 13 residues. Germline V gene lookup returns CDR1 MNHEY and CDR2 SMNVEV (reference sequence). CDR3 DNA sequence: TGTGCCAGCAGTTTGTCCAGGGTGCATGAGCAGTTCTTC. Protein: CASSLSRVHEQFF.

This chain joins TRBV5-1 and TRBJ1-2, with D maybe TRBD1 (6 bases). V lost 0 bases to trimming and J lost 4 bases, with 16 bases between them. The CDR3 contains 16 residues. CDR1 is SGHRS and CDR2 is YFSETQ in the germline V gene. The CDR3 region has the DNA TGCGCCAGCAGCTTGGGGACAGCCACCCCCCTCTATGGCTACACCTTC. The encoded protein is CASSLGTATPLYGYTF.

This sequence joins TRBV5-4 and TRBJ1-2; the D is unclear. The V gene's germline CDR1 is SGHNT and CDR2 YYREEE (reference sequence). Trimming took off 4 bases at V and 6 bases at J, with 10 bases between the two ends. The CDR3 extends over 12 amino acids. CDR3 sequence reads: CASSHPGNGYTF. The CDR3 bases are TGTGCCAGCAGCCACCCCGGGAATGGCTACACCTTC.

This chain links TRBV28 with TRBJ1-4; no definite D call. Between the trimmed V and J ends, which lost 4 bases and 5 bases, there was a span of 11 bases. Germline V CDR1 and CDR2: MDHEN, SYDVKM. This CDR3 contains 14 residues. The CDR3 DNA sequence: TGTGCCAGCAGTTCCGCAGGTACAAATGAAAAACTGTTTTTT. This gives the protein CASSSAGTNEKLFF.

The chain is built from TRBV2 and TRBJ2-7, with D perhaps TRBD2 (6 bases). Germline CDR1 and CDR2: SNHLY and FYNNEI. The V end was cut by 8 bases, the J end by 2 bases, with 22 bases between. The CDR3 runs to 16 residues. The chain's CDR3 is CASGGDSNGAPYEQYF. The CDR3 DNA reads TGTGCCAGCGGAGGGGACTCGAATGGGGCCCCCTACGAGCAGTACTTC.

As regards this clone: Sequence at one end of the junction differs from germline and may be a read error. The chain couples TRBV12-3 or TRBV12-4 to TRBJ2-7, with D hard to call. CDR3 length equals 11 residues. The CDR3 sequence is CASSLESLAHF. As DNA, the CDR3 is TGTGCCAGCAGTTTAGAGTCCTTGGCCCACTTC.

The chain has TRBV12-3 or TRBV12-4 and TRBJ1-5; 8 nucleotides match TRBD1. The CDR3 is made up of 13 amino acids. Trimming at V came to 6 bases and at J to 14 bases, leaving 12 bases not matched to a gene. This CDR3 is CASRQGAHQREHF. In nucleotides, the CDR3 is TGTGCCAGCAGGCAGGGGGCCCACCAGAGAGAGCATTTT.

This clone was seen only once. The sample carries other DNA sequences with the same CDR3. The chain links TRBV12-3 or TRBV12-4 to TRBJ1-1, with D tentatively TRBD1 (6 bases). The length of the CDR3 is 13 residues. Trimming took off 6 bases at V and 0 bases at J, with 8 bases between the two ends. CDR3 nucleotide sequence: TGTGCCAGCAGCAGACAGGTGAACACTGAAGCTTTCTTT. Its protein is CASSRQVNTEAFF.

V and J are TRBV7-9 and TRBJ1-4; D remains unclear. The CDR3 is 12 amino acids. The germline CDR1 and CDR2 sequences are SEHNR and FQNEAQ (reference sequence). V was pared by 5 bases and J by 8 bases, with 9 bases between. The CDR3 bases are TGTGCCAGCAGCCGGGGTCGGGAAAAACTGTTTTTT. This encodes CASSRGREKLFF.

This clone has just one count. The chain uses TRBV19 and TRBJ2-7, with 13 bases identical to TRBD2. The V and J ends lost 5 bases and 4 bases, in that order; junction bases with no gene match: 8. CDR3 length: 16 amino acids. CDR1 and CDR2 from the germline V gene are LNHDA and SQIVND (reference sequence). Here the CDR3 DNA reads TGTGCCAGTAGTTCCAAGGAGGGACTAGCGGGATACGAGCAGTACTTC. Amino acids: CASSSKEGLAGYEQYF.

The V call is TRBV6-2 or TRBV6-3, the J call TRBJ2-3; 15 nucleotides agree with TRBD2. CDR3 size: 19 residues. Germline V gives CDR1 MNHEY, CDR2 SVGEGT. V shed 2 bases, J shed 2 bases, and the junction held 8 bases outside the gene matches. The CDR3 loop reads CASSYGTSGGKAFTDTQYF. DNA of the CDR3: TGTGCCAGCAGTTACGGGACTAGCGGGGGGAAAGCCTTCACAGATACGCAGTATTTT.

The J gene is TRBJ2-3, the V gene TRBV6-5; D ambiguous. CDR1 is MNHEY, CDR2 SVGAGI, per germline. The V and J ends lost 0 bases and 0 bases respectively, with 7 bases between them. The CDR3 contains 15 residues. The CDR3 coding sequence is TGTGCCAGCAGTTACTCACGCGCGAGCACAGATACGCAGTATTTT. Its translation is CASSYSRASTDTQYF.

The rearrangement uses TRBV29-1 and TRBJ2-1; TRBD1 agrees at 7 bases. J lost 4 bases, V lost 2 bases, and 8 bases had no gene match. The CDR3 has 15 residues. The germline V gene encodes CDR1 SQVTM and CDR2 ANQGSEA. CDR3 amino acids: CSVEFDRVGYNEQFF. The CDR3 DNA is TGCAGCGTTGAATTCGACAGGGTTGGATACAATGAGCAGTTCTTC.

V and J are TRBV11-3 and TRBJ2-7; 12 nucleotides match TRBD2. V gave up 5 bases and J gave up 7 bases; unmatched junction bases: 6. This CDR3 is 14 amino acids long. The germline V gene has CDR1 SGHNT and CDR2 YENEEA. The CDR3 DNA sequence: TGTGCCAGCAGCCCTAGCGGGGGGGCGAAAGAGCAGTACTTC. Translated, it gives CASSPSGGAKEQYF.

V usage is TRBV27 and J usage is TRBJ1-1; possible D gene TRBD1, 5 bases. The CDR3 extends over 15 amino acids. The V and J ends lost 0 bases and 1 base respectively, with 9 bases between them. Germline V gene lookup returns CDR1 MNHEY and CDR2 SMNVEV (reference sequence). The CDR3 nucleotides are TGTGCCAGCAGTTTATCGATAAGGGGGAACACTGAAGCTTTCTTT. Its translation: CASSLSIRGNTEAFF.

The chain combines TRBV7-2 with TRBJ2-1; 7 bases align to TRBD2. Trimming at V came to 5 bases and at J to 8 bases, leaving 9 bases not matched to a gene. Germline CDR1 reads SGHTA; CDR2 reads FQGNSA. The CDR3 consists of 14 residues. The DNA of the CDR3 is TGTGCCAGCAGCCCCCCCAAGCGGGGTGATGAGCAGTTCTTC. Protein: CASSPPKRGDEQFF.

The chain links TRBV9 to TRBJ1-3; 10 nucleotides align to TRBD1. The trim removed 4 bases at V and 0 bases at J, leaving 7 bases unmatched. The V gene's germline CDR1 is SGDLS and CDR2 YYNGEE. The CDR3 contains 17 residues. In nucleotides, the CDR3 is TGTGCCAGCAGCCTCGGGGGGGACAGGGGCTCTGGAAACACCATATATTTT. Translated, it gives CASSLGGDRGSGNTIYF.

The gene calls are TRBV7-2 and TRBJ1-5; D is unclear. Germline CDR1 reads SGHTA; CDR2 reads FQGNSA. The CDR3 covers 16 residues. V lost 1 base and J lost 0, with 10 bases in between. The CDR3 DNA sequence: TGTGCCAGCAGCTTAGTCCACATTAATAGCAATCAGCCCCAGCATTTT. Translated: CASSLVHINSNQPQHF.